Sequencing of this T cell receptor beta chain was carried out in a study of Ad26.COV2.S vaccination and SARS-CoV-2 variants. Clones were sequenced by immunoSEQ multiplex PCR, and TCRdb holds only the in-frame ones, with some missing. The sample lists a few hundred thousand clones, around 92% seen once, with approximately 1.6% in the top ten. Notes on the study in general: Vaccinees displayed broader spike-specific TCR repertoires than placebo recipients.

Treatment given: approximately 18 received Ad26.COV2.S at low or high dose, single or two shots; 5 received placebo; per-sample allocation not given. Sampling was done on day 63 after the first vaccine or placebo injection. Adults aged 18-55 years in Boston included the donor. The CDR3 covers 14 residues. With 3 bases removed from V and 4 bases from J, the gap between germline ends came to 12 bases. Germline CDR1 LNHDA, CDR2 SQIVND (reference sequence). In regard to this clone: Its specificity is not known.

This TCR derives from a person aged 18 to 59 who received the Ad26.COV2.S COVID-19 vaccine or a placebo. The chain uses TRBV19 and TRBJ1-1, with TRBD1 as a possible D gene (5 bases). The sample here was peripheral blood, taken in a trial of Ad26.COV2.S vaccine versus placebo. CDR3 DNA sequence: TGTGCCAGTAGTATGGGGGGATGGAGCACTGAAGCTTTCTTT. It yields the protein CASSMGGWSTEAFF.